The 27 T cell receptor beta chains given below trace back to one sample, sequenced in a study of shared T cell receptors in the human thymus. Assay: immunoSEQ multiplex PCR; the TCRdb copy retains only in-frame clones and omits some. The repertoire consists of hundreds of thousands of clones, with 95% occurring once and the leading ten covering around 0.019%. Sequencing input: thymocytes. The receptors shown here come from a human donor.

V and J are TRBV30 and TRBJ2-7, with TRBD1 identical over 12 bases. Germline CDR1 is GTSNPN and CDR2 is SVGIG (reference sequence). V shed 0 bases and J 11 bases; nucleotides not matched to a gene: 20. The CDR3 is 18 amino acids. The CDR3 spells CAWSVPRDRGPYVADEYF. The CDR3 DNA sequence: TGTGCCTGGAGTGTACCCCGGGACAGGGGGCCCTATGTTGCCGACGAGTACTTC. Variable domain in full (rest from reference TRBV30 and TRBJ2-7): SQTIHQWPATLVQPVGSPLSLECTVEGTSNPNLYWYRQAAGRGLQLLFYSVGIGQISSEVPQNLSASRPQDRQFILSSKKLLLSDSGFYLCAWSVPRDRGPYVADEYFGPGTRLTVT.

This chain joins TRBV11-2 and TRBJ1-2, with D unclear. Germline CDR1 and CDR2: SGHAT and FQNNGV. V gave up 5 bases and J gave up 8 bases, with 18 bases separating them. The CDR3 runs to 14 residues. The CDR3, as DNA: TGTGCCAGCAGCCTACCGACGCCTACGGGGGGCTACACCTTC. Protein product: CASSLPTPTGGYTF.

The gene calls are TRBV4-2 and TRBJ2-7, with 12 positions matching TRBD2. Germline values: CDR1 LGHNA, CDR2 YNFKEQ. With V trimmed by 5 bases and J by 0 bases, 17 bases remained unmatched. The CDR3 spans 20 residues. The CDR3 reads CASSSSGLAGPQLSSYEQYF. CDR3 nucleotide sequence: TGTGCCAGCAGCTCCTCCGGACTAGCGGGACCACAATTGAGCTCCTACGAGCAGTACTTC.

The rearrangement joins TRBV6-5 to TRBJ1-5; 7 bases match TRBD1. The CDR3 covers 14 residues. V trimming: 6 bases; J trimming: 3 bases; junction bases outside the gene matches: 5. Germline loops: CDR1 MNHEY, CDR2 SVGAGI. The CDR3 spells CASRRQGPNQPQHF. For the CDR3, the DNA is TGTGCCAGCAGGAGACAGGGACCCAATCAGCCCCAGCATTTT.

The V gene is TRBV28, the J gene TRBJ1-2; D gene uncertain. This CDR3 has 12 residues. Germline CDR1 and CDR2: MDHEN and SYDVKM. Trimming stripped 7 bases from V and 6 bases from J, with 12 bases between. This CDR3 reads CASIGVTNGYTF. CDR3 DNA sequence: TGTGCCAGCATCGGGGTAACTAATGGCTACACCTTC.

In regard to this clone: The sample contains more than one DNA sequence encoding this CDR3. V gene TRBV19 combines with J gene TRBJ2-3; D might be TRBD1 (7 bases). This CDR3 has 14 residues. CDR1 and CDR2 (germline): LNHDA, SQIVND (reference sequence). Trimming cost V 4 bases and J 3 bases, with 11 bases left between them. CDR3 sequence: CASSNRGGTDTQYF. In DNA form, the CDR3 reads TGTGCCAGTAGTAACAGGGGAGGAACAGATACGCAGTATTTT.

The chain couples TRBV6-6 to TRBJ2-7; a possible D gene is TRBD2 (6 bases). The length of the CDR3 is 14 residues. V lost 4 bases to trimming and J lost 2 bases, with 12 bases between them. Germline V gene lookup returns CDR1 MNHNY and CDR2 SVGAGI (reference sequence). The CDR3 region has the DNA TGTGCCAGCAGTTCTAGCGCCTGGACCTACGAGCAGTACTTC. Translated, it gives CASSSSAWTYEQYF.

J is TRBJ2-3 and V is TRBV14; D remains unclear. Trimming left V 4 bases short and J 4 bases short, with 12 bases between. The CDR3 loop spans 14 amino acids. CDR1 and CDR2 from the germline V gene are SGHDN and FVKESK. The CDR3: CASSPQRVPDTQYF. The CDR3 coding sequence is TGTGCCAGCAGCCCACAAAGGGTCCCAGATACGCAGTATTTT.

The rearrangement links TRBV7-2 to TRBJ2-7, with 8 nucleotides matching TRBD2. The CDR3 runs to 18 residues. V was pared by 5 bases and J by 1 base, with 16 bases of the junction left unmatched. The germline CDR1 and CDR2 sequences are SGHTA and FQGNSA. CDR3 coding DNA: TGTGCCAGCAGCAATGTCGGCCGGCTAGCGGGTACTTCCTACGAGCAGTACTTC. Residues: CASSNVGRLAGTSYEQYF.

In DNA form, the CDR3 reads TGTGCCAGCAGTTATAGGTGGGAGGACCATACGCAGTATTTT. Encoded protein: CASSYRWEDHTQYF. This sequence joins TRBV6-5 and TRBJ2-3; tentative D call: TRBD2 (6 bases). The V end was cut by 3 bases, the J end by 7 bases, with 14 bases between. The germline V gene has CDR1 MNHEY and CDR2 SVGAGI. The CDR3 extends over 14 amino acids.

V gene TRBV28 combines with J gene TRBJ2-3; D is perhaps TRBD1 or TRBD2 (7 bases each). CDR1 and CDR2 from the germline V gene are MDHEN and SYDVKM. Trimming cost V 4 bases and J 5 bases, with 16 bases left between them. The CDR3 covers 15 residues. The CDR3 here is CASSSFSRGGDTQYF. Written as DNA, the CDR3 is TGTGCCAGCAGTTCGTTTAGCAGGGGGGGAGATACGCAGTATTTT.

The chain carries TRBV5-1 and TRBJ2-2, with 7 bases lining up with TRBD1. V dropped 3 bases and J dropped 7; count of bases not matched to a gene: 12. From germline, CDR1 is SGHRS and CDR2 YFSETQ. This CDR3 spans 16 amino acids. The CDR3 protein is CASSSRLEGGGGELFF. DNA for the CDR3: TGCGCCAGCAGCTCTAGGTTGGAAGGGGGCGGCGGGGAGCTGTTTTTT.

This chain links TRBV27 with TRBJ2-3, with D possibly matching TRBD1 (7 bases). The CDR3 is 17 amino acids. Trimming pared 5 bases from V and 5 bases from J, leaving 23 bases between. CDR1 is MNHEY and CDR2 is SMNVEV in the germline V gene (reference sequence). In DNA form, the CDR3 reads TGTGCCAGCAGTAACAGGGGACTCCCTGTGTTAGGAGATACGCAGTATTTT. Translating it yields CASSNRGLPVLGDTQYF.

CDR3 residues: CASSLVAGVDTGELFF. CDR3 bases: TGTGCCAGCAGCTTAGTAGCGGGAGTGGACACCGGGGAGCTGTTTTTT. The chain employs TRBV7-6 and TRBJ2-2, with 9 bases aligning to TRBD2. CDR3 length: 16 residues. The germline gives CDR1 SGHVS, CDR2 FNYEAQ. The V segment lost 1 base and the J segment 3 bases; nucleotides outside the gene matches: 3. The full variable domain, with the rest looked up from reference TRBV7-6 and TRBJ2-2, is GAGVSQSPRYKVTKRGQDVALRCDPISGHVSLYWYRQALGQGPEFLTYFNYEAQQDKSGLPNDRFSAERPEGSISTLTIQRTEQRDSAMYRCASSLVAGVDTGELFFGEGSRLTVL.

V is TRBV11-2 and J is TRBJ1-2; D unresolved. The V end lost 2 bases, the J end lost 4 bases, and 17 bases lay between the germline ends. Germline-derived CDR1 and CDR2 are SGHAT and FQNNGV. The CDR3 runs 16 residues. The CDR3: CASSLNPVGFFYGYTF. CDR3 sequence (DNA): TGTGCCAGCAGCTTAAATCCGGTGGGGTTTTTCTATGGCTACACCTTC.

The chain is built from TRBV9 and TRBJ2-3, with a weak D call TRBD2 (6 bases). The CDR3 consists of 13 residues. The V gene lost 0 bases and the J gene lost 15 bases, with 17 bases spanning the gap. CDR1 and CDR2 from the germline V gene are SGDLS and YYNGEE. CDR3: CASSVEKRDSRYF. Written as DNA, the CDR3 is TGTGCCAGCAGCGTAGAAAAAAGGGACTCCCGCTATTTT.

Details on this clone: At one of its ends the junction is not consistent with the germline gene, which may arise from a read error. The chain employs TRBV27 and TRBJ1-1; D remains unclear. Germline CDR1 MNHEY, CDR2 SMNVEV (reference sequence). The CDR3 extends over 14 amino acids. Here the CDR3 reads CAGSFRRVNTEAFF. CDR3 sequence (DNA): TGTGCCGGCAGTTTCAGACGGGTGAACACTGAAGCTTTCTTT.

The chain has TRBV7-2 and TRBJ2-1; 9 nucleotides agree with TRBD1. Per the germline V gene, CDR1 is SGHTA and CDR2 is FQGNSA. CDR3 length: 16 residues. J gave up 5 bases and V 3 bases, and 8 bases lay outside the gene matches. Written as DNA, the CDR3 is TGTGCCAGCAGCTTCTGCGGGACAGGGAGCAACAATGAGCAGTTCTTC. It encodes CASSFCGTGSNNEQFF.

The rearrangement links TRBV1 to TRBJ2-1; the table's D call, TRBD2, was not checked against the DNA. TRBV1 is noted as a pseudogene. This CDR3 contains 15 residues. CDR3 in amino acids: CTSSQDPSGRDEQFF. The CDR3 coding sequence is TGCACCAGCAGCCAAGATCCTAGCGGGAGAGATGAGCAGTTCTTC.

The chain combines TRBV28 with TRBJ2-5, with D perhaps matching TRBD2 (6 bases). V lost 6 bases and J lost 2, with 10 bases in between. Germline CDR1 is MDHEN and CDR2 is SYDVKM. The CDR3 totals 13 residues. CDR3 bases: TGTGCCAGCAGGCAACGGGAGCAAGAGACCCAGTACTTC. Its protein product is CASRQREQETQYF.

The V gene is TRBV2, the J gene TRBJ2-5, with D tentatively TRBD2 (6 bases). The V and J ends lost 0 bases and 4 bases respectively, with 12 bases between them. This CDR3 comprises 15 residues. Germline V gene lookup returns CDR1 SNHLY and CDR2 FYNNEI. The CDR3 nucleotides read TGTGCCAGCAGTGAAGCCAAGGGAGGTTTAGAGACCCAGTACTTC. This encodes CASSEAKGGLETQYF.

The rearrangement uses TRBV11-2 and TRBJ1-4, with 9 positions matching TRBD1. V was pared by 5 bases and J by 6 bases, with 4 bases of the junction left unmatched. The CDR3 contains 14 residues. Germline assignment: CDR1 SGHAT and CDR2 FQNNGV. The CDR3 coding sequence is TGTGCCAGCAGCACCCGGGACAGGGATGAAAAACTGTTTTTT. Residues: CASSTRDRDEKLFF.

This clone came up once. As DNA, the CDR3 is TGTGCCAGCAGTTTATACCCTAGCGGGAGTTCAGATACGCAGTATTTT. Translated: CASSLYPSGSSDTQYF. The chain links TRBV28 to TRBJ2-3, with TRBD2 identical over 10 bases. V trimming: 1 base; J trimming: 4 bases; junction bases outside the gene matches: 5. The CDR3 runs to 16 residues. Germline V lookup: CDR1 MDHEN, CDR2 SYDVKM.

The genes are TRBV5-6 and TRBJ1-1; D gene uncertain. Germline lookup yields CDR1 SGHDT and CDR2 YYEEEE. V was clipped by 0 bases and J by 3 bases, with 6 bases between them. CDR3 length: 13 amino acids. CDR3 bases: TGTGCCAGCAGCTTGGCGGGGTACACTGAAGCTTTCTTT. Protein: CASSLAGYTEAFF.

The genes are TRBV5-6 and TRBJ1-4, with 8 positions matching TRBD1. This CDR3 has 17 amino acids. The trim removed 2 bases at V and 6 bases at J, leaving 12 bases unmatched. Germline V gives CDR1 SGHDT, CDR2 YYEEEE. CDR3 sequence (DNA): TGTGCCAGCAGCTTTAAAAGAGTGGACAGGGCGGATGAAAAACTGTTTTTT. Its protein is CASSFKRVDRADEKLFF.

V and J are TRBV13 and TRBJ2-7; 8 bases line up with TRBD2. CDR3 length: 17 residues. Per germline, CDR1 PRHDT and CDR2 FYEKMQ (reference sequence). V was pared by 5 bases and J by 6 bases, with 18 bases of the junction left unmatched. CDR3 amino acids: CASSPPSGSAPSLEQYF. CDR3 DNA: TGTGCCAGCAGCCCCCCCAGCGGGAGTGCCCCCAGCCTCGAGCAGTACTTC.

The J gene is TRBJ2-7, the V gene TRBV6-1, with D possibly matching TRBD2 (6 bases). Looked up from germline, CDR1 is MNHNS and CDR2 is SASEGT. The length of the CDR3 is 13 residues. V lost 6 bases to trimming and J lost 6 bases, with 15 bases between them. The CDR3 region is CASRLLARGEQYF. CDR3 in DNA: TGTGCCAGCAGGCTACTAGCTCGGGGCGAGCAGTACTTC.